This is a list of T cell receptor beta chains from one sample in a study of T cells in localized non-small cell lung cancer. Only in-frame clones appear in the TCRdb table, and some are missing; sequencing was by immunoSEQ multiplex PCR. The sample includes 130,000 or so clones, 80% to 90% of them seen just once. Material: peripheral blood, obtained before any cancer treatment. Receptors were obtained from a female donor of 60 years or more with stage I lung adenocarcinoma. The CDR3 runs from the conserved cysteine through the conserved F or W. Each record gives: CDR3 length, D gene, clone size, J gene, V gene, CDR3 DNA, CDR3 protein. D genes are given only for firm matches. Only some rows state a clone size, as once, few, many or a class for expanded clones.

13 | . | . | TRBJ2-7 | TRBV2 | TGTGCCAGCAGTACGGGGTTATCCTACGAGCAGTACTTC | CASSTGLSYEQYF
14 | TRBD1 | . | TRBJ1-1 | TRBV6-1 | TGTGCCAGCGACCGGGACAGGGGGGACACTGAAGCTTTCTTT | CASDRDRGDTEAFF
19 | . | once | TRBJ2-7 | TRBV7-9 | TGTGCCAGCAGCTTAACCGGGACAGGGGTTAGCGGGAGGAGTTACGAGCAGTACTTC | CASSLTGTGVSGRSYEQYF
15 | TRBD2 | . | TRBJ2-1 | TRBV18 | TGTGCCAGCTCACCCCCCGGACTAGCCGGTAGTGAGCAGTTCTTC | CASSPPGLAGSEQFF
19 | TRBD1 | . | TRBJ2-7 | TRBV7-8 | TGTGCCAGCAGCTCACCCCGACAGGGGGCCACGGCCGCTTTATACGAGCAGTACTTC | CASSSPRQGATAALYEQYF
12 | . | . | TRBJ1-3 | TRBV7-3 | TGTGCCAGCAGCTCGAACGGGAACACCATATATTTT | CASSSNGNTIYF
13 | . | . | TRBJ1-1 | TRBV10-2 | TGCGCCAGCACCCAGTCGGAGAGCACTGAAGCTTTCTTT | CASTQSESTEAFF
16 | . | . | TRBJ2-3 | TRBV6-5 | TGTGCCAGCAGTTACTCGAGTCTATCTCAAGGAGATACGCAGTATTTT | CASSYSSLSQGDTQYF
12 | . | . | TRBJ2-7 | TRBV2 | TGTGCCAGCTCCAGCAATTATTACGAGCAGTACTTC | CASSSNYYEQYF
15 | TRBD2 | . | TRBJ2-5 | TRBV5-5 | TGTGCCAGCAGCTACAGCGGGAAACCCCAAGAGACCCAGTACTTC | CASSYSGKPQETQYF
15 | TRBD1 | . | TRBJ2-1 | TRBV4-1 | TGCGCCAGCAGCCAGTGGGACAGGGTAAGGAATGAGCAGTTCTTC | CASSQWDRVRNEQFF
15 | . | . | TRBJ2-3 | TRBV11-3 | TGTGCCAGCAGCTTAGAATCGGGAGTCACAGATACGCAGTATTTT | CASSLESGVTDTQYF
15 | . | few | TRBJ2-1 | TRBV13 | TGTGCCAGCAGCTTAGAGGGACTGTATAACAATGAGCAGTTCTTC | CASSLEGLYNNEQFF
15 | TRBD1 | few | TRBJ1-5 | TRBV28 | TGTGCCAGCAGTCTCTCCCGGGACAGGGTTCAGCCCCAGCATTTT | CASSLSRDRVQPQHF
15 | TRBD1 | . | TRBJ2-7 | TRBV5-1 | TGCGCCAGCAGCTTGGGCGGGACAGGCTCCTACGAGCAGTACTTC | CASSLGGTGSYEQYF
15 | TRBD1 | once | TRBJ2-7 | TRBV28 | TGTGCCAGCAGTCTCCCGGGACAGGGTATCAACGAGCAGTACTTC | CASSLPGQGINEQYF
15 | . | once | TRBJ2-7 | TRBV29-1 | TGCAGCGGACCCCGGGACAAGGGTGAAAAAGGCGAGCAGTACTTC | CSGPRDKGEKGEQYF
17 | . | . | TRBJ2-7 | TRBV29-1 | TGCAGCGTTGAAGACCAGGACGAGGGAGCACCACCCTACGAGCAGTACTTC | CSVEDQDEGAPPYEQYF
15 | . | . | TRBJ2-7 | TRBV10-3 | TGTGCCATCAGTGAGTCTTACAGGGAGAGTTACGAGCAGTACTTC | CAISESYRESYEQYF
14 | . | . | TRBJ1-1 | TRBV7-3 | TGTGCCAGCAGCTTTTCGGCGGGGAACACTGAAGCTTTCTTT | CASSFSAGNTEAFF
15 | . | . | TRBJ1-5 | TRBV18 | TGTGCCAGCTCACCCGTCTCGGGAGGCAATCAGCCCCAGCATTTT | CASSPVSGGNQPQHF
19 | . | . | TRBJ2-6 | TRBV5-5 | TGTGCCAGCAGCTTGGAAGGGAGCGGTGGTATTGGATCGTACAACGTCCTGACTTTC | CASSLEGSGGIGSYNVLTF
14 | . | . | TRBJ1-5 | TRBV9 | TGTGCCAGCAGCGTAGGGGAGAACAATCAGCCCCAGCATTTT | CASSVGENNQPQHF
14 | . | once | TRBJ1-1 | TRBV5-1 | TGCGCCAGCAGCTTAGGTGGAGGGAGCACTGAAGCTTTCTTT | CASSLGGGSTEAFF
15 | . | . | TRBJ2-1 | TRBV28 | TGTGCCAGCAGTTCTTTTAGGACAGTGATCAATGAGCAGTTCTTC | CASSSFRTVINEQFF
14 | TRBD1 | . | TRBJ2-7 | TRBV28 | TGTGCCAGCACAAGACGGGGACAGGTCTACGAGCAGTACTTC | CASTRRGQVYEQYF
14 | . | few | TRBJ2-7 | TRBV5-8 | TGTGCCAGCAGGTTCAACAGGGCGACAGGCGAGCAGTACTTC | CASRFNRATGEQYF
13 | TRBD1 | once | TRBJ1-2 | TRBV10-3 | TGTGCCGGGCAGGGGGCGGCTAACTATGGCTACACCTTC | CAGQGAANYGYTF
14 | . | once | TRBJ1-1 | TRBV29-1 | TGCAGCGCTGGTCTCGGGGGCAGGAACACTGAAGCTTTCTTT | CSAGLGGRNTEAFF
16 | . | . | TRBJ2-7 | TRBV19 | TGTGCCAGTAGTATAGGCGGCCAGGGTTCTTCCTACGAGCAGTACTTC | CASSIGGQGSSYEQYF
15 | . | . | TRBJ2-5 | TRBV7-3 | TGTGCCAGCAGCTTAACCGGTGTGGGGTCGGAGACCCAGTACTTC | CASSLTGVGSETQYF
14 | . | . | TRBJ1-2 | TRBV7-2 | TGTGCCAGCAGCTTAGCGTTCGGATATCCGGGCTACACCTTC | CASSLAFGYPGYTF
15 | . | once | TRBJ2-1 | TRBV6-5 | TGTGCCAGCAGCCGTGCTGGGGCAGGGAACAATGAGCAGTTCTTC | CASSRAGAGNNEQFF
15 | . | . | TRBJ2-5 | TRBV6-5 | TGTGCCAGCTCCCGGTTAGGGGTACGACAAGAGACCCAGTACTTC | CASSRLGVRQETQYF
16 | TRBD2 | few | TRBJ2-3 | TRBV5-1 | TGCGCCAGCAGCGAGATGACTAGCGGGAGGGAGTATACGCAGTATTTT | CASSEMTSGREYTQYF
15 | TRBD2 | . | TRBJ2-7 | TRBV27 | TGTGCCAGCAGTTATTGGGCTAGCGGGAGGTCCGAGCAGTACTTC | CASSYWASGRSEQYF
15 | TRBD2 | once | TRBJ2-1 | TRBV28 | TGTGCCAGCAGTGTAGCGGGCCCCTCCTACAATGAGCAGTTCTTC | CASSVAGPSYNEQFF
15 | TRBD2 | . | TRBJ2-1 | TRBV7-2 | TGTGCCAGCATTTTAGGTCGCGGGGGACACAATGAGCAGTTCTTC | CASILGRGGHNEQFF
15 | TRBD1 | . | TRBJ1-5 | TRBV30 | TGTGCCTGGAGTGTAGACAGGGGGCCTTTTAGTCCCCAGCATTTT | CAWSVDRGPFSPQHF
16 | . | . | TRBJ1-5 | TRBV7-9 | TGTGCCAGCAGCTTGGGTCGAGGGGGGAGCAATCAGCCCCAGCATTTT | CASSLGRGGSNQPQHF
13 | . | . | TRBJ2-2 | TRBV2 | TGTGCCAGCAGTGTTGAGGGCACCGGGGAGCTGTTTTTT | CASSVEGTGELFF
11 | . | many | TRBJ1-1 | TRBV30 | TGTGCCTGGAGAGAGTCTTTTAGAGCTTTCTTT | CAWRESFRAFF
15 | . | . | TRBJ2-7 | TRBV14 | TGTGCCAGCAGCCAAGATCCCCCCGGCTTCTACGAGCAGTACTTC | CASSQDPPGFYEQYF
13 | . | . | TRBJ2-3 | TRBV11-2 | TGTGCCAGCAGTCCCAAACTCACAGATACGCAGTATTTT | CASSPKLTDTQYF
15 | . | . | TRBJ2-1 | TRBV9 | TGTGCCAGCAGCGTAGCGGGGACAATAAACAATGAGCAGTTCTTC | CASSVAGTINNEQFF
12 | . | . | TRBJ2-5 | TRBV5-1 | TGCGCCAGCAGCTTGCTACAAGAGACCCAGTACTTC | CASSLLQETQYF
13 | . | . | TRBJ1-5 | TRBV7-2 | TGTGCCAGCACCGGGACGGCCAATCAGCCCCAGCATTTT | CASTGTANQPQHF
13 | . | . | TRBJ2-7 | TRBV27 | TGTGCCAGCAGTCCCCTGACATCTCGTGAGCAGTACTTC | CASSPLTSREQYF
14 | . | . | TRBJ1-5 | TRBV2 | TGTGCCAGCAGTACCCAGGGAGGCAATCAGCCCCAGCATTTT | CASSTQGGNQPQHF
12 | TRBD1 | once | TRBJ1-5 | TRBV10-3 | TGTGCCACCCAACAGGGGGCTCAGCCCCAGCATTTT | CATQQGAQPQHF
15 | TRBD2 | . | TRBJ2-1 | TRBV7-6 | TGTGCCAGCAGTTCTCTAGCGGAGACCAACAATGAGCAGTTCTTC | CASSSLAETNNEQFF
15 | TRBD2 | . | TRBJ2-2 | TRBV2 | TGTGCCAGCAGTTCTAGCGGGGGGAACACCGGGGAGCTGTTTTTT | CASSSSGGNTGELFF
16 | . | once | TRBJ2-2 | TRBV9 | TGTGCCAGCAGCGTAAATCGTGGTGTTGACACCGGGGAGCTGTTTTTT | CASSVNRGVDTGELFF
16 | TRBD2 | . | TRBJ2-7 | TRBV4-1 | TGCGCCAGCAGCCAAGTTCTAGCGGGACGGTCCTACGAGCAGTACTTC | CASSQVLAGRSYEQYF
14 | . | . | TRBJ1-1 | TRBV27 | TGTGCCAGCAGTTTGAGAAGTGGGAACACTGAAGCTTTCTTT | CASSLRSGNTEAFF